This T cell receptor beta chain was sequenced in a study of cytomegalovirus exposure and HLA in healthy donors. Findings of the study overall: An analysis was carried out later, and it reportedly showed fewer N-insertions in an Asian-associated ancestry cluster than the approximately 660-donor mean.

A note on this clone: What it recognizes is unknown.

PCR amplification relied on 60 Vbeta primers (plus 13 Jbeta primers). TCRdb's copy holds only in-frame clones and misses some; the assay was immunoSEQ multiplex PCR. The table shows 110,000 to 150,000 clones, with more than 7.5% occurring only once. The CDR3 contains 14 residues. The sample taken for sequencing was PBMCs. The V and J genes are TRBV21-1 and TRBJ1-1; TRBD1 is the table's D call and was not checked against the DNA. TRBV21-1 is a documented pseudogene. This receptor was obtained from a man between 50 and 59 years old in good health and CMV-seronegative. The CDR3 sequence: CASSKVGTGMGAFF. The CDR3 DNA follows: TGTGCCAGCAGCAAAGTGGGGACAGGAATGGGAGCTTTCTTT.